The 21 T cell receptor beta chains below come from one sample, sequenced in a study of T cells in Graves' hyperthyroidism and ophthalmopathy (dated 2019 in TCRdb). Receptor libraries were prepared by multiplex PCR. TCRdb lists the instrument as Illumina HiSeq 2000. The TCR beta CDR3 regions were amplified from the RNA transcripts. The first round of RT-PCR for the TCR CDR3 was performed with the HTBI primer set and the Qiagen OneStep RT-PCR kit. The public reads were run again by TCRdb, first through fastp at Q25 and then through MiXCR, and only productive beta chains were kept. CDR3 protein duplicates are merged, each entry listing the most common genes and DNA. The sample yields hundreds of thousands of distinct CDR3 sequences; approximately 15% were counted once. The ten largest clones add up to about 7.7% of the sample. The sample was blood. Every receptor here comes from a woman younger than 30 with Graves' hyperthyroidism.

This clonotype was counted at least ten times. The gene calls are TRBV15 and TRBJ2-1, with D possibly being TRBD2 (6 bases). Looked up from germline, CDR1 is LNHNV and CDR2 is YYDKDF (reference sequence). This CDR3 comprises 17 residues. V lost 0 bases, J lost 5 bases, and 17 bases lay in between. CDR3 protein: CATSRDLPGEGNNEQFF. The DNA of the CDR3 is TGTGCCACCAGCAGAGATTTACCGGGAGAAGGGAACAATGAGCAGTTCTTC.

Ten or more counts support this clonotype. The chain employs TRBV20-1 and TRBJ1-1; TRBD1 is a possible D gene (5 bases). The CDR3 runs to 14 residues. V lost 0 bases, J lost 3 bases, and 11 bases lay in between. CDR1 and CDR2 from the germline V gene are DFQATT and SNEGSKA (reference sequence). CDR3 sequence reads: CSARDLSGYTEAFF. CDR3 DNA: TGCAGTGCTAGAGATCTGTCAGGGTACACTGAAGCTTTCTTT.

The chain uses TRBV6-6 and TRBJ2-2, with D uncertain. V was clipped by 2 bases and J by 4 bases, with 2 bases between them. The germline gives CDR1 MNHNY, CDR2 SVGAGI (reference sequence). This CDR3 comprises 12 residues. CDR3 residues: CASSYITGELFF. The CDR3 DNA reads as TGTGCCAGCAGTTACATCACCGGGGAGCTGTTTTTT.

In this sample, this clonotype turned up many times. The chain combines TRBV15 with TRBJ1-3, with a tentative D call TRBD1 (6 bases). V lost 3 bases, J lost 0 bases, and 15 bases lay in between. Germline CDR1 is LNHNV and CDR2 is YYDKDF (reference sequence). This CDR3 comprises 17 residues. The CDR3 spells CATSRGNDRYSGNTIYF. The CDR3 DNA follows: TGTGCCACCAGCAGGGGGAACGACAGGTACTCTGGAAACACCATATATTTT.

V is TRBV28 and J is TRBJ2-7; D is ambiguous. Trimming pared 2 bases from V and 2 bases from J, leaving 13 bases between. This CDR3 region has 15 residues. Germline assignment: CDR1 MDHEN and CDR2 SYDVKM. The CDR3 sequence: CASSLKRIIAYEQYF. In nucleotides, the CDR3 is TGTGCCAGCAGTTTAAAACGGATAATTGCCTACGAGCAGTACTTC.

In its sample, this clonotype was seen a few times. The chain recombines TRBV24-1 with TRBJ2-2; no definite D call. Germline CDR1 reads KGHDR; CDR2 reads SFDVKD. The CDR3 has 13 residues. Trimming took 6 bases from V and 7 from J, leaving 11 bases between them. This chain's CDR3 is CATSKSEVGELFF. CDR3 coding DNA: TGTGCCACCAGTAAGAGCGAGGTCGGGGAGCTGTTTTTT.

This clonotype was recorded a few times. This may stem from a read error, because a much larger clone lies one nucleotide away. The chain recombines TRBV3-1 with TRBJ2-3; no clear D. V lost 0 bases and J 4 bases, leaving 8 bases between the germline ends. Germline assignment: CDR1 LGHDT and CDR2 YNNKEL (reference sequence). The CDR3 has 14 amino acids. CDR3 sequence reads: CASSQDAAADTQYF. CDR3 DNA sequence: TGTGCCAGCAGCCAAGATGCCGCAGCAGATACGCAGTATTTT.

This clonotype was seen ten or more times. The chain uses TRBV5-6 and TRBJ2-1, with D uncertain. Germline V gene data show CDR1 as SGHDT and CDR2 as YYEEEE. The CDR3 totals 15 residues. V was trimmed by 2 bases and J by 0 bases, leaving 9 bases between them. In DNA form, the CDR3 reads TGTGCCAGCAGCTTTGGCATGACCTCCTACAATGAGCAGTTCTTC. Protein: CASSFGMTSYNEQFF.

This clonotype has a count of ten or more. V gene TRBV29-1 combines with J gene TRBJ2-1; 14 bases agree with TRBD2. The CDR3 has 16 residues. Germline V gene sequence: CDR1 SQVTM, CDR2 ANQGSEA. V shed 6 bases, J shed 3 bases, and the junction held 7 bases outside the gene matches. The CDR3 protein is CSVPGLAGVVYNEQFF. The CDR3 nucleotides are TGCAGCGTCCCGGGACTAGCGGGAGTCGTCTACAATGAGCAGTTCTTC.

This clonotype was seen ten or more times. The chain combines TRBV19 with TRBJ1-2; maybe TRBD1 (5 bases). Germline V gives CDR1 LNHDA, CDR2 SQIVND (reference sequence). V lost 11 bases and J lost 2, with 12 bases in between. The CDR3 covers 12 residues. The CDR3 sequence is CALRGSNYGYTF. The CDR3 DNA is TGTGCCCTGAGGGGAAGCAACTATGGCTACACCTTC.

This clonotype was seen repeatedly, ten times or more. This sequence joins TRBV2 and TRBJ2-1; 11 bases fit TRBD1. Germline values: CDR1 SNHLY, CDR2 FYNNEI. This CDR3 comprises 15 residues. J was trimmed by 6 bases and V by 3 bases; bases with no gene match: 4. The CDR3: CASSDPGQGANEQFF. In DNA, the CDR3 is TGTGCCAGCAGTGATCCCGGACAGGGGGCCAATGAGCAGTTCTTC.

This clonotype was picked up many times. The chain recombines TRBV2 with TRBJ1-5; possible D gene TRBD1, 6 bases. This CDR3 comprises 15 residues. Trimming shortened V by 6 bases and J by 0 bases, and 12 bases separated the two germline ends. Germline assignment: CDR1 SNHLY and CDR2 FYNNEI. In nucleotides, the CDR3 is TGTGCCAGCAGCAGGGACATAGATAGCAATCAGCCCCAGCATTTT. Its protein product is CASSRDIDSNQPQHF.

The gene calls are TRBV11-2 and TRBJ2-7; D perhaps matches TRBD2 (6 bases). The CDR3 is 15 residues long. Germline lookup yields CDR1 SGHAT and CDR2 FQNNGV. Trimming removed 3 bases at V and 2 bases at J, with 14 bases between. The CDR3 loop reads CASSFGTVGTYEQYF. The CDR3 DNA is TGTGCCAGCAGCTTCGGGACTGTGGGGACCTACGAGCAGTACTTC. Full variable domain (rest looked up from reference TRBV11-2 and TRBJ2-7): EAGVAQSPRYKIIEKRQSVAFWCNPISGHATLYWYQQILGQGPKLLIQFQNNGVVDDSQLPKDRFSAERLKGVDSTLKIQPAKLEDSAVYLCASSFGTVGTYEQYFGPGTRLTVT.

This clonotype has at least ten counts. The chain links TRBV28 to TRBJ2-5, with 12 positions matching TRBD2. The ends lost 0 bases at V and 5 bases at J; junction bases unmatched: 1. CDR3 length equals 15 residues. Germline loops: CDR1 MDHEN, CDR2 SYDVKM. CDR3: CASSLWLAGGETQYF. The CDR3 nucleotides read TGTGCCAGCAGTTTATGGCTAGCGGGGGGGGAGACCCAGTACTTC.

This clonotype was seen a few times. A read error may explain this, as a much larger clone is one base away. This chain links TRBV7-2 with TRBJ1-2, with 7 nucleotides matching TRBD1. Trimming took 6 bases from V and 6 from J; bases not matched to a gene: 7. This CDR3 contains 13 residues. Germline assignment: CDR1 SGHTA and CDR2 FQGNSA. In DNA form, the CDR3 reads TGTGCCAGCAGTTACAGGGGCGGGGATGGCTACACCTTC. Its protein product is CASSYRGGDGYTF. The entire variable domain, with the rest obtained from reference TRBV7-2 and TRBJ1-2, is as follows: GAGVSQSPSNKVTEKGKDVELRCDPISGHTALYWYRQSLGQGLEFLIYFQGNSAPDKSGLPSDRFSAERTGGSVSTLTIQRTQQEDSAVYLCASSYRGGDGYTFGSGTRLTVV.

This clonotype was recorded a few times. V usage is TRBV29-1 and J usage is TRBJ2-7, with 10 bases fitting TRBD1. In germline, CDR1 is SQVTM, CDR2 ANQGSEA. CDR3 length: 15 amino acids. Losses at the gene ends were 1 base for V and 6 bases for J; bases not matched to a gene: 9. The CDR3 bases are TGCAGCGTTGAAGGCTCCGGACAGGGGGATTTCGAGCAGTACTTC. It specifies CSVEGSGQGDFEQYF.

This clonotype was seen ten or more times. The chain is built from TRBV20-1 and TRBJ1-2, with 7 bases fitting TRBD1. Trimming cost V 3 bases and J 6 bases; bases outside gene matches: 7. The CDR3 contains 13 residues. The V gene's germline CDR1 is DFQATT and CDR2 SNEGSKA (reference sequence). The CDR3 sequence: CSARSTGPDGYTF. The CDR3 DNA sequence: TGCAGTGCTAGGTCGACAGGGCCCGATGGCTACACCTTC.

There are many counts of this clonotype. The V gene is TRBV30, the J gene TRBJ2-3; D call uncertain. Trimming pared 1 base from V and 0 bases from J, leaving 8 bases between. The CDR3 covers 14 residues. CDR1 is GTSNPN, CDR2 SVGIG, per germline (reference sequence). CDR3 sequence reads: CAWSATGSTDTQYF. CDR3 bases: TGTGCCTGGAGTGCTACTGGGAGCACAGATACGCAGTATTTT.

This clonotype has at least ten counts. The rearrangement links TRBV12-5 to TRBJ1-2; the D is unclear. CDR1 LGHNT and CDR2 FRNRAP come from the germline V gene. The CDR3 extends over 12 amino acids. V was trimmed by 6 bases and J by 3 bases, leaving 8 bases between them. CDR3 sequence (DNA): TGTGCTAGTGGACGTGGTTACTATGGCTACACCTTC. Its protein is CASGRGYYGYTF.

This clonotype was seen a handful of times. This chain uses TRBV27 with TRBJ2-3; TRBD2 agrees at 7 bases. The CDR3 runs 17 residues. J gave up 0 bases and V 5 bases, and 11 bases lay outside the gene matches. Germline CDR1 is MNHEY and CDR2 is SMNVEV (reference sequence). The CDR3 spells CASSARGSPLSTDTQYF. The CDR3 DNA follows: TGTGCCAGCAGTGCCCGCGGGAGTCCACTTAGCACAGATACGCAGTATTTT.

The V and J genes are TRBV12-5 and TRBJ2-7; 8 nucleotides align to TRBD1. Germline assignment: CDR1 LGHNT and CDR2 FRNRAP. Germline trimming cut 0 bases from V and 3 bases from J; bases unmatched to any gene: 4. The CDR3 runs 15 residues. The CDR3 loop reads CASGLVRRGLYEQYF. The DNA for the CDR3 is TGTGCTAGTGGTTTGGTACGCAGGGGGCTCTACGAGCAGTACTTC.